This passage covers 3 T cell receptor beta chains from one sample sequenced in a study of blood T cell repertoires in COVID-19 (dated by TCRdb to the early 2020s). The method was the immunoSEQ multiplex PCR assay. Sourced from immuneACCESS, this table was stored by TCRdb with only in-frame sequences that have V and J called. A share of the clones is absent; for the studies checked, an unresolved V gene accounts for under half, and the remainder has no known explanation. The sample table shows 300,000 or so clones, and approximately 80% are seen once. Around 4.2% of the sample comes from the top ten. The sample was peripheral blood. All receptors derive from a woman aged 50 to 60 with active or convalescent COVID-19.

The chain couples TRBV7-8 to TRBJ2-1, with 7 bases lining up with TRBD1. CDR3 length: 14 amino acids. Trimming took 3 bases from V and 7 from J; bases not matched to a gene: 6. The germline V gene encodes CDR1 SGHVS and CDR2 FQNEAQ. The CDR3 region has the DNA TGTGCCAGCAGCTTCTATCCGACAGGGAATGAGCAGTTCTTC. This sequence encodes CASSFYPTGNEQFF. The full variable domain, completed using reference TRBV7-8 and TRBJ2-1, is GAGVSQSPRYKVAKRGQDVALRCDPISGHVSLFWYQQALGQGPEFLTYFQNEAQLDKSGLPSDRFFAERPEGSVSTLKIQRTQQEDSAVYLCASSFYPTGNEQFFGPGTRLTVL.

The chain employs TRBV19 and TRBJ2-7; D ambiguous. There are 16 residues in the CDR3. Looked up from germline, CDR1 is LNHDA and CDR2 is SQIVND (reference sequence). Trimming took 4 bases from V and 2 from J, leaving 18 bases between them. This chain's CDR3 is CASSTALIEATYEQYF. Here the CDR3 DNA reads TGTGCCAGTAGTACGGCTCTCATAGAAGCGACCTACGAGCAGTACTTC.

V and J are TRBV6-5 and TRBJ1-6; D not certain. Per the germline V gene, CDR1 is MNHEY and CDR2 is SVGAGI. The V end was cut by 0 bases, the J end by 6 bases, with 3 bases between. The CDR3 length is 13 residues. This CDR3 is CASSYSRNSPLHF. CDR3 sequence (DNA): TGTGCCAGCAGTTACTCTCGTAATTCACCCCTCCACTTT.